This T cell receptor beta chain stems from a study of blood T cell repertoires in COVID-19 (dated by TCRdb to the early 2020s). Context from the whole study: The collaborator samples originated in the United States, Italy and Spain and spanned the acute and convalescent phases of COVID-19. A de-identified subject ID, COVID-19 status, age in years and sex were almost always included in the sample metadata. Deeply sampled blood TCRbeta repertoires from subjects exposed to, actively infected with, or recovered from COVID-19 were included in the dataset. Samples were obtained from the ongoing ImmuneRACE study (first 160 participants) and from some 1,300 subjects provided by 6 global collaborators. The material from the prospective study consisted of cDNA or gDNA derived from T cells, B-cell-depleted T cells, or PBMCs. HLA class I and class II types, where available, came from metadata supplied by the sample provider rather than from assay-based typing. The repertoires were made available in a free public database intended to serve as a resource for research on the immune response to SARS-CoV-2.

TCRbeta CDR3 regions were amplified from genomic DNA using the immunoSEQ Assay, a bias-controlled multiplex PCR. Regarding the original processing steps: The number of nucleated cells in each sample was estimated from the amplification of reference gene primers within the assay. Sequence reads were collapsed and filtered to measure the absolute abundance of every unique TCRbeta CDR3 rearrangement. For each sample, productive Simpson clonality was calculated as the square root of Simpson's diversity index over productive rearrangements. This is the immuneACCESS table as TCRdb keeps it, with only in-frame sequences that have V and J called. A part of the clones is gone; compared with another copy, unresolved V genes explain less than half, and the rest is unexplained. V and J calls and clone size follow that table, whereas D and trimming were derived from the DNA. The sample table contains about 370,000 clones; only one count was recorded for about 90% of them. In total, the top ten clones hold roughly a tenth of the sample.

General study outcomes and caveats: The quantity of clinical and demographic metadata differed by source and by participant and was supplied without curation.

In Seattle, one collaborating source enrolled patients while the infection was active and tracked those patients longitudinally over the course of disease. Each collaborating institution followed its own protocols to collect whole blood in K2EDTA tubes. For TCRbeta analysis, collaborator samples were shipped as frozen whole blood, as isolated PBMCs, or as DNA extracted from either sample type. V loses 0 bases of germline sequence and J loses 7 bases, and the interval between the two ends is 10 bases. Taken from the germline V gene (reference sequence), the CDR1 and CDR2 loops are WNHNN and SYGVQD. Its CDR3 holds 14 amino acids, cysteine through phenylalanine. The sequence is cut down to CDR3 DNA, 42 bases in frame from base 1. This clone was counted between two and nine times. It lacks a known antigen. Base quality data are lacking; no much larger clone is found one base away.

The sequence links TRBV10-1 to TRBJ1-5, with no confident D gene call. The receptor comes from a woman in her twenties or thirties with COVID-19, enrolled during active disease. The sequenced sample was peripheral blood. The DNA is as follows: TGCGCCAGCAGTGAGTCATCGGGTCGGCAGCCCCAGCATTTT. It encodes CASSESSGRQPQHF.